This section outlines one T cell receptor (beta chain) sequence together with its context. Per germline, CDR1 LNHDA and CDR2 SQIVND (reference sequence). The germline V and J ends were trimmed by 6 bases and 3 bases, with 15 bases remaining between them. The CDR3 is 15 residues long. The protocol was immunoSEQ multiplex PCR, while the TCRdb copy is restricted to in-frame clones and leaves out a portion. The repertoire holds fewer than 150,000 clones, with around 89% as singletons. These data are taken from a study of blood T cell repertoires in COVID-19. Overall study: The study drew acute and convalescent COVID-19 samples from the United States, Italy and Spain. PBMCs, B-cell-depleted T cells, or T cells provided the cDNA or gDNA that made up the material.

The specimen was peripheral blood. The TCR originated in a human donor in a cohort sampled during active COVID-19. The chain combines TRBV19 with TRBJ1-5; the D is unclear. This chain's CDR3 is CASRAWAGHNQPQHF. As DNA, the CDR3 is TGTGCCAGTAGGGCTTGGGCTGGGCACAATCAGCCCCAGCATTTT.